Listed here are 14 T cell receptor beta chains from one sample, sequenced in a study of blood T cell repertoires in COVID-19. Using immunoSEQ multiplex PCR, the repertoire was profiled, and TCRdb retains in-frame clones only, with some absent. The table shows about 220,000 clones, with around nine tenths occurring only once. Material: peripheral blood. These receptor sequences come from a man aged 35 to 55 with acute or convalescent COVID-19.

Here the CDR3 reads CASSLGSSGTGVYGYTF. The CDR3 nucleotides read TGCGCCAGCAGCTTGGGCTCTTCCGGGACAGGCGTCTATGGCTACACCTTC. The chain has TRBV5-1 and TRBJ1-2; TRBD1 matches 8 bases. With 0 bases clipped from V and 4 bases from J, the junction kept 11 bases outside the gene matches. The germline CDR1 and CDR2 sequences are SGHRS and YFSETQ. CDR3 length: 17 amino acids.

A few counts support this clone. The chain recombines TRBV7-8 with TRBJ1-5; 11 nucleotides align to TRBD1. The CDR3 extends over 16 amino acids. The V gene's germline CDR1 is SGHVS and CDR2 FQNEAQ. V trimming: 0 bases; J trimming: 6 bases; junction bases outside the gene matches: 4. CDR3 nucleotide sequence: TGTGCCAGCAGCTTAGCCGGGACAGGGGGGATTCAGCCCCAGCATTTT. As protein: CASSLAGTGGIQPQHF. Filled out from reference TRBV7-8 and TRBJ1-5, the complete variable domain reads GAGVSQSPRYKVAKRGQDVALRCDPISGHVSLFWYQQALGQGPEFLTYFQNEAQLDKSGLPSDRFFAERPEGSVSTLKIQRTQQEDSAVYLCASSLAGTGGIQPQHFGDGTRLSIL.

The chain carries TRBV9 and TRBJ2-7; D possibly corresponds to TRBD2 (7 bases). The CDR3 contains 16 residues. The germline V and J ends were trimmed by 0 bases and 0 bases, with 13 bases remaining between them. The V gene's germline CDR1 is SGDLS and CDR2 YYNGEE. DNA of the CDR3: TGTGCCAGCAGCGTAGGGCTGGGAGGGGGCTCCTACGAGCAGTACTTC. It specifies CASSVGLGGGSYEQYF.

This sequence joins TRBV6-5 and TRBJ2-7; D gene unclear. CDR1 and CDR2 from the germline V gene are MNHEY and SVGAGI. The CDR3 loop spans 14 amino acids. V was shortened by 2 bases and J by 0 bases, with 8 bases between the two germline ends. The CDR3 sequence is CASSYDWSSYEQYF. Written as DNA, the CDR3 is TGTGCCAGCAGTTACGACTGGAGCTCCTACGAGCAGTACTTC.

The chain links TRBV5-4 to TRBJ2-3, with 11 nucleotides matching TRBD1. Germline V lookup: CDR1 SGHNT, CDR2 YYREEE (reference sequence). This CDR3 has 16 residues. Trimming cost V 0 bases and J 5 bases; bases outside gene matches: 5. Here the CDR3 DNA reads TGTGCCAGCAGCTTGGGGGGACAGGGGGTCGAAGATACGCAGTATTTT. Protein product: CASSLGGQGVEDTQYF.

The chain uses TRBV4-3 and TRBJ2-7; maybe TRBD2 (5 bases). V shed 4 bases and J shed 2 bases, with 12 bases lying between them. The CDR3 contains 14 residues. Germline assignment: CDR1 LGHNA and CDR2 YSLEER. CDR3 residues: CASSPDPGAYEQYF. CDR3 nucleotide sequence: TGCGCCAGCAGCCCAGACCCCGGGGCCTACGAGCAGTACTTC.

The rearrangement uses TRBV19 and TRBJ2-3; TRBD2 matches at 8 bases. The CDR3 extends over 15 amino acids. With V trimmed by 8 bases and J by 0 bases, 7 bases remained unmatched. Germline CDR1 and CDR2: LNHDA and SQIVND (reference sequence). The CDR3 nucleotides are TGTGCCAGTGGGCCACAGCGGGGGAGCACAGATACGCAGTATTTT. Translating it yields CASGPQRGSTDTQYF. The variable domain in full, with the rest retrieved from reference TRBV19 and TRBJ2-3, is DGGITQSPKYLFRKEGQNVTLSCEQNLNHDAMYWYRQDPGQGLRLIYYSQIVNDFQKGDIAEGYSVSREKKESFPLTVTSAQKNPTAFYLCASGPQRGSTDTQYFGPGTRLTVL.

In its sample, this clone was seen once. The chain uses TRBV5-1 and TRBJ2-3; 11 bases align to TRBD2. The CDR3 has 15 amino acids. V was pared by 4 bases and J by 5 bases, with 6 bases of the junction left unmatched. Germline loops: CDR1 SGHRS, CDR2 YFSETQ. The DNA of the CDR3 is TGCGCCAGCAGCCCTTTAGCGGGGGGGCAAGATACGCAGTATTTT. Protein product: CASSPLAGGQDTQYF.

The CDR3 reads CASTRTGGVETQYF. CDR3 bases: TGTGCCAGTACCCGGACAGGGGGCGTAGAGACCCAGTACTTC. The chain couples TRBV19 to TRBJ2-5, with TRBD1 matching over 11 bases. Germline CDR1 LNHDA, CDR2 SQIVND (reference sequence). This CDR3 comprises 14 residues. Germline trimming cut 7 bases from V and 4 bases from J; bases unmatched to any gene: 5.

This clone was seen a handful of times. The chain uses TRBV5-1 and TRBJ1-5; D gene uncertain. The CDR3 is 13 residues long. Germline assignment: CDR1 SGHRS and CDR2 YFSETQ. The V and J ends lost 1 base and 5 bases respectively, with 7 bases between them. In DNA, the CDR3 is TGCGCCAGCAGCTTGCGAGGCCATCAGCCCCAGCATTTT. Amino acids: CASSLRGHQPQHF.

J is TRBJ2-7 and V is TRBV20-1; TRBD2 agrees at 11 bases. The V gene's germline CDR1 is DFQATT and CDR2 SNEGSKA (reference sequence). CDR3 length: 18 residues. Germline trimming cut 3 bases from V and 0 bases from J; bases unmatched to any gene: 13. CDR3 region: CSASGLAGGPESSYEQYF. The CDR3 DNA reads as TGCAGTGCTAGTGGGCTAGCGGGAGGCCCCGAGAGCTCCTACGAGCAGTACTTC.

This rearrangement joins TRBV27 to TRBJ1-2, with 7 bases lining up with TRBD1. The germline V gene encodes CDR1 MNHEY and CDR2 SMNVEV (reference sequence). V shed 4 bases and J 1 base; nucleotides not matched to a gene: 3. There are 14 residues in the CDR3. The CDR3 protein is CASSWAGGNYGYTF. The CDR3 DNA reads TGTGCCAGCAGTTGGGCAGGGGGTAACTATGGCTACACCTTC.

The chain couples TRBV4-1 to TRBJ1-6, with TRBD1 as a possible D gene (6 bases). The CDR3 has 15 amino acids. Germline CDR1 is MGHRA and CDR2 is YSYEKL. V gave up 2 bases and J gave up 11 bases, with 16 bases separating them. The CDR3 loop reads CASSQSTGSLAPLHF. The CDR3 DNA sequence: TGCGCCAGCAGCCAATCCACAGGGAGTTTAGCACCCCTCCACTTT.

J is TRBJ2-3 and V is TRBV6-5; TRBD2 matches 10 bases. Germline V gives CDR1 MNHEY, CDR2 SVGAGI. Trimming cost V 5 bases and J 2 bases; bases outside gene matches: 4. The CDR3 has 15 amino acids. CDR3 sequence (DNA): TGTGCCAGCAGTCCGACTAGCGGGTACACAGATACGCAGTATTTT. It translates to CASSPTSGYTDTQYF.